The present T cell receptor (beta chain) was sequenced within a study of CD8+CD57+ T cells in acquired aplastic anemia. V dropped 4 bases and J dropped 2; count of bases not matched to a gene: 5. From germline, CDR1 is SGHDT and CDR2 YYEEEE. The CDR3 runs to 15 residues. Genomic DNA constituted the template upon which TCR beta VDJ and CDR3 profiling was performed. TCRdb ran MiXCR on the reads and lists one entry per CDR3 protein. The sample has about 210,000 distinct CDR3 sequences, 34% seen once; the top ten hold 1.1%. The chain uses TRBV5-6 and TRBJ2-5; TRBD2 matches at 10 bases. This TCR came from a human donor in good health, serving as a control. The sample was sorted CD4+, CD8+, or CD8+CD57+ T cells (not recorded which) from PBMCs. The CDR3 loop is CASSTSGAIQETQYF. CDR3 DNA: TGTGCCAGCAGCACTAGCGGGGCCATACAAGAGACCCAGTACTTC.